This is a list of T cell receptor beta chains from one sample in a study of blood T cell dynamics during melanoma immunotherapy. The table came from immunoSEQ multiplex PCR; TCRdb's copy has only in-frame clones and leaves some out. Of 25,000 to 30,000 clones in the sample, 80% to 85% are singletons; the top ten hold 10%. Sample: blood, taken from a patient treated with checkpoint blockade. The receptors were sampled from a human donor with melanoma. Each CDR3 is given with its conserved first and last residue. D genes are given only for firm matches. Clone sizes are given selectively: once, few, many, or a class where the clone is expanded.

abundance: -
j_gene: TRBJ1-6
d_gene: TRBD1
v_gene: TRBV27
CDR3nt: TGTGCCAGCAGTCTAAGGACAGGGGGTGCGGTCCTCCACTTT
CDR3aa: CASSLRTGGAVLHF

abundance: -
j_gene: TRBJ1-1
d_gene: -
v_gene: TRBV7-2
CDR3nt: TGTGCCAGCAGCGAGTGGAAGGGGACTGAAGCTTTCTTT
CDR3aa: CASSEWKGTEAFF

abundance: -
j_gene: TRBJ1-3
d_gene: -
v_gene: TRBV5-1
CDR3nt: TGCGCCAGCAGGGCCCAGGGGCACTCTGGAAACACCATATATTTT
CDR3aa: CASRAQGHSGNTIYF

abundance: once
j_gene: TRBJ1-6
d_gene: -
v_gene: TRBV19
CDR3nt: TGTGCCAGTCAAATTCGGGGGCAAAGGGGAAATTCACCCCTCCACTTT
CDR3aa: CASQIRGQRGNSPLHF

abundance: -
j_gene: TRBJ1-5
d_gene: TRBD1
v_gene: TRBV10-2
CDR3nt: TGCGCCAGCAGTGAGTCGGGACAGTCGTCTTATAGCAATCAGCCCCAGCATTTT
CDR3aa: CASSESGQSSYSNQPQHF

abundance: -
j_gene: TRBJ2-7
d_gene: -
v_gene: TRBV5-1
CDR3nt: TGCGCCAGCAGCTTGGGTCAGTCCTCCTACGAGCAGTACTTC
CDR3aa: CASSLGQSSYEQYF

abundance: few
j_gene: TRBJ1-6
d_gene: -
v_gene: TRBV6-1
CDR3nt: TGTGCCAGCAGTGAAAGCCTGGATTCACCCCTCCACTTT
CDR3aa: CASSESLDSPLHF

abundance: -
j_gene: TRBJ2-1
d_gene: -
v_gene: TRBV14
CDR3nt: TGTGCCAGCAGCCTCGGACTCCACAATGAGCAGTTCTTC
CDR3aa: CASSLGLHNEQFF

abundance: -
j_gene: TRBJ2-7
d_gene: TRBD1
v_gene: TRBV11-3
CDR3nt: TGTGCCAGCAGCGAGGGGGACGGACAGGGGGACGAGCAGTACTTC
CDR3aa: CASSEGDGQGDEQYF

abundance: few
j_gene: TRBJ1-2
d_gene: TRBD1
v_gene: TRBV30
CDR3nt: TGTGCCTGGAGTAGACAGGGCATCTATGGCTACACCTTC
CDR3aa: CAWSRQGIYGYTF

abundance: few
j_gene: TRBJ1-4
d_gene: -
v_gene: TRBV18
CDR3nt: TGTGCCAGCTCACCAGCTTCGGGGACTGGGCGCCTGTTTTTT
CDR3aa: CASSPASGTGRLFF

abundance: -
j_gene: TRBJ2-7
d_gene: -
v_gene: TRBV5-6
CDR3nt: TGTGCCAGCAGCTTGGGCAGCCGACGCGAGCAGTACTTC
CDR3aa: CASSLGSRREQYF

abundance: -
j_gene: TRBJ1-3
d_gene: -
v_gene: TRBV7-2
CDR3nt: TGTGCCAGCAGCTTAGTGGGGATTGCTGGAAACACCATATATTTT
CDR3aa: CASSLVGIAGNTIYF

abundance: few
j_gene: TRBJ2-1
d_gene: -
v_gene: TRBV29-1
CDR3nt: TGCAGCGTTGAGGACTTTCGGAATGAGCAGTTCTTC
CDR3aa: CSVEDFRNEQFF

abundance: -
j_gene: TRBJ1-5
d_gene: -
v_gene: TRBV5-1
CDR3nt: TGCGCCAGCAGCCCAAACCCCACAGGAGTTAGCAATCAGCCCCAGCATTTT
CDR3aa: CASSPNPTGVSNQPQHF

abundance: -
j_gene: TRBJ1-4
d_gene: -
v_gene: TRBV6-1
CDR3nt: TGTGCCAGCGCAGGGATGACTAATGAAAAACTGTTTTTT
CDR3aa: CASAGMTNEKLFF